This entry lists 8 T cell receptor beta chains sequenced from one sample in a study of blood T cell repertoires in COVID-19. Repertoires were generated with immunoSEQ multiplex PCR, while TCRdb's copy carries only in-frame clones and drops some. The sample carries 200,000 to 250,000 clones, 86% recorded once. Material for sequencing was peripheral blood. These receptors all come from a woman in her forties or fifties with COVID-19, enrolled during active disease.

This chain uses TRBV5-8 with TRBJ2-5, with 11 bases that match TRBD1. Per germline, CDR1 SGHTS and CDR2 YDEGEE. The CDR3 contains 19 residues. The V gene end was trimmed by 1 base and the J gene end by 1 base; junction bases not matched to a gene: 12. The CDR3 DNA sequence: TGTGCCAGCAGCTTGCGAGGCCGGTGGGGGACAGGGGGCCAAGAGACCCAGTACTTC. This codes for CASSLRGRWGTGGQETQYF.

The chain links TRBV18 to TRBJ1-4; 8 nucleotides match TRBD1. CDR1 and CDR2 from the germline V gene are KGHSH and LQKENI. The CDR3 sequence is 16 residues long. The ends lost 3 bases at V and 4 bases at J; junction bases unmatched: 7. CDR3 loop: CASSPRSTGDNEKLFF. CDR3 DNA: TGTGCCAGCTCACCCCGCTCGACAGGGGATAATGAAAAACTGTTTTTT.

A word on this clone: An end of the junction does not agree with germline; a read error may underlie this. The chain couples TRBV5-5 to TRBJ2-3; 14 bases agree with TRBD2. Germline V gene data show CDR1 as SGHKS and CDR2 as YYEKEE (reference sequence). The CDR3 runs 16 residues. The CDR3, as DNA: TGTGCCAGCAGCTTGGCCGGGGGACTAGCGGGGGCGGACCCTTTATTT. It specifies CASSLAGGLAGADPLF.

J is TRBJ1-3 and V is TRBV11-2, with D perhaps TRBD1 (5 bases). CDR3 length equals 15 residues. Trimming pared 1 base from V and 2 bases from J, leaving 9 bases between. Per the germline V gene, CDR1 is SGHAT and CDR2 is FQNNGV. The DNA for the CDR3 is TGTGCCAGCAGCTTAGGTTCAGGGACTGGAAACACCATATATTTT. It is translated as CASSLGSGTGNTIYF.

With respect to this clone: Sequence at one end of the junction differs from germline and may be a read error. The genes are TRBV3-1 (or the pseudogene TRBV3-2) and TRBJ1-2; TRBD1 is a possible D gene (5 bases). Germline loops: CDR1 LGHDT, CDR2 YNNKEL (reference sequence). The CDR3 covers 13 residues. The DNA for the CDR3 is TGTGCCAGCAGCCCCACCTTTGGGGGGAGTTCGCTCTTC. Amino acid sequence: CASSPTFGGSSLF.

This clone was seen a single time. The gene calls are TRBV2 and TRBJ1-5, with a tentative D call TRBD1 (6 bases). The CDR3 extends over 15 amino acids. Germline V CDR1 and CDR2: SNHLY, FYNNEI. V dropped 2 bases and J dropped 2 bases, with 10 bases sitting between them. The CDR3: CASSETGPGNQPQHF. CDR3 DNA: TGTGCCAGCAGTGAAACAGGGCCGGGCAATCAGCCCCAGCATTTT.

CDR3: CASSVGRTDTQYF. In nucleotides, the CDR3 is TGTGCCAGCAGTGTCGGGAGGACAGATACGCAGTATTTT. The J gene is TRBJ2-3, the V gene TRBV6-4; TRBD2 aligns across 7 bases. V lost 4 bases, J lost 3 bases, and 1 base stayed unmatched. The CDR3 is 13 amino acids. Germline V gene sequence: CDR1 MRHNA, CDR2 SNTAGT.

This clone was seen only a few times. The rearrangement uses TRBV29-1 and TRBJ2-5; TRBD2 matches 16 bases. CDR3 size: 16 residues. V lost 6 bases, J lost 2 bases, and 6 bases stayed unmatched. Germline V gene sequence: CDR1 SQVTM, CDR2 ANQGSEA. The CDR3 DNA reads TGCAGCGTCCCGGGACTAGCGGGGGGGTCGCAAGAGACCCAGTACTTC. As protein: CSVPGLAGGSQETQYF.